The next 23 T cell receptor beta chains were all read from a single sample in a study of technical replicates of blood from a few donors. Clones were sequenced by immunoSEQ multiplex PCR, and TCRdb holds only the in-frame ones, with some missing. Among about 81,000 clones listed, approximately 95% were seen once. The sequenced material came from T cells isolated from PBMCs. These receptors were taken from a human donor in good health.

The V gene is TRBV6-5, the J gene TRBJ2-1; D possibly corresponds to TRBD2 (5 bases). The length of the CDR3 is 14 residues. V was clipped by 2 bases and J by 4 bases, with 9 bases between them. Germline V gene lookup returns CDR1 MNHEY and CDR2 SVGAGI. The CDR3 sequence: CASSYDTRYNEQFF. The CDR3 DNA reads as TGTGCCAGCAGTTACGATACTAGATACAATGAGCAGTTCTTC.

The chain recombines TRBV5-4 with TRBJ2-2, with TRBD1 matching 7 bases. Germline CDR1 is SGHNT and CDR2 is YYREEE (reference sequence). The CDR3 runs 16 residues. V shed 0 bases and J 3 bases; nucleotides not matched to a gene: 5. The CDR3 region is CASSLEGGLDTGELFF. CDR3 coding DNA: TGTGCCAGCAGCTTGGAAGGGGGCTTGGACACCGGGGAGCTGTTTTTT.

V gene TRBV4-1 combines with J gene TRBJ1-1; D is possibly TRBD1 (5 bases). The CDR3 totals 14 residues. Trimming pared 3 bases from V and 1 base from J, leaving 9 bases between. Germline V gene data show CDR1 as MGHRA and CDR2 as YSYEKL. The DNA of the CDR3 is TGCGCCAGCAGCCATCTCAGGGAGAACACTGAAGCTTTCTTT. Protein sequence: CASSHLRENTEAFF.

The chain recombines TRBV11-2 with TRBJ1-1; no reliable D call. The CDR3 is 14 amino acids. The V gene lost 8 bases and the J gene lost 0 bases, with 13 bases spanning the gap. Germline CDR1 is SGHAT and CDR2 is FQNNGV. CDR3 loop: CASLSMGLNTEAFF. CDR3 DNA sequence: TGTGCCAGCTTATCAATGGGCTTGAACACTGAAGCTTTCTTT.

The CDR3 loop is CASSYMVGGTIYF. In DNA form, the CDR3 reads TGTGCCAGCAGTTATATGGTTGGAGGCACCATATATTTT. The rearrangement uses TRBV6-5 and TRBJ1-3; the D is unclear. Germline CDR1 and CDR2: MNHEY and SVGAGI. CDR3 length: 13 amino acids. V was cut by 3 bases and J by 9 bases, with 12 bases left in between.

The rearrangement joins TRBV6-5 to TRBJ2-1; 11 bases align to TRBD2. The CDR3 length is 15 residues. After removal of 6 bases from V and 5 bases from J, the junction contained 6 bases not matched to a gene. Germline CDR1 MNHEY, CDR2 SVGAGI. Here the CDR3 DNA reads TGTGCCAGCAGAACTAGCGGGGGCCTCAACAATGAGCAGTTCTTC. As protein: CASRTSGGLNNEQFF.

The chain has TRBV5-4 and TRBJ2-3; D gene uncertain. With 0 bases removed from V and 1 base from J, the gap between germline ends came to 6 bases. The CDR3 spans 14 residues. CDR1 and CDR2 (germline): SGHNT, YYREEE (reference sequence). In DNA, the CDR3 is TGTGCCAGCAGCTTGGAGCGACGCACAGATACGCAGTATTTT. This translates into CASSLERRTDTQYF.

The rearrangement links TRBV6-5 to TRBJ2-7; 8 nucleotides match TRBD1. Germline V gene data show CDR1 as MNHEY and CDR2 as SVGAGI. J was trimmed by 4 bases and V by 6 bases; bases with no gene match: 8. This CDR3 spans 14 amino acids. The CDR3 DNA sequence: TGTGCCAGCAGACCAGGGGGCACTTATTACGAGCAGTACTTC. It is translated as CASRPGGTYYEQYF.

V gene TRBV27 combines with J gene TRBJ1-1; TRBD1 matches 9 bases. The trim removed 0 bases at V and 4 bases at J, leaving 6 bases unmatched. CDR1 is MNHEY, CDR2 SMNVEV, per germline (reference sequence). The CDR3 runs to 16 residues. The CDR3 DNA follows: TGTGCCAGCAGTTTATCCTGGGACAGGGCGGGCACTGAAGCTTTCTTT. Translation: CASSLSWDRAGTEAFF.

The chain is built from TRBV25-1 and TRBJ1-4, with D possibly TRBD1 on 5 matching bases. V shed 8 bases and J shed 6 bases, with 10 bases lying between them. The CDR3 loop spans 12 amino acids. Germline lookup yields CDR1 MGHDK and CDR2 SYGVNS. CDR3 sequence (DNA): TGTGCCAGCGAAATAGGGGATGAAAAACTGTTTTTT. It yields the protein CASEIGDEKLFF.

The chain joins TRBV27 to TRBJ1-5; D call uncertain. V was cut by 4 bases and J by 9 bases, with 16 bases left in between. This CDR3 spans 14 amino acids. Germline CDR1 MNHEY, CDR2 SMNVEV (reference sequence). The CDR3 protein is CASSSAESIRPQHF. CDR3 DNA: TGTGCCAGCAGTTCGGCGGAAAGTATTCGGCCCCAGCATTTT.

The rearrangement uses TRBV4-3 and TRBJ2-1, with 12 nucleotides matching TRBD1. V dropped 0 bases and J dropped 8; count of bases not matched to a gene: 2. Germline V gives CDR1 LGHNA, CDR2 YSLEER. The CDR3 spans 15 residues. In DNA form, the CDR3 reads TGCGCCAGCAGCCAAGATGGGACAGGGGGCGATGAGCAGTTCTTC. It translates to CASSQDGTGGDEQFF.

V usage is TRBV4-3 and J usage is TRBJ2-7, with D perhaps matching TRBD1 (6 bases). The CDR3 contains 15 residues. Germline values: CDR1 LGHNA, CDR2 YSLEER. The ends were cut back, 2 bases at V and 3 bases at J, with 14 bases in the middle. CDR3 DNA sequence: TGCGCCAGCAGCCAATTCGGACAGTTTCTCTACGAGCAGTACTTC. Amino acid sequence: CASSQFGQFLYEQYF.

CDR3 coding DNA: TGTGCCAGCAGCTTAGGGGGCGGGAGGGCCGATGAGCAGTTCTTC. As protein: CASSLGGGRADEQFF. This chain uses TRBV7-6 with TRBJ2-1; 9 positions match TRBD2. CDR1 is SGHVS and CDR2 is FNYEAQ in the germline V gene. Trimming took 1 base from V and 8 from J; bases not matched to a gene: 6. This CDR3 has 15 residues.

The gene calls are TRBV7-9 and TRBJ1-1, with D maybe TRBD1 (5 bases). This CDR3 contains 12 residues. V was pared by 10 bases and J by 1 base, with 10 bases between. CDR1 SEHNR and CDR2 FQNEAQ come from the germline V gene (reference sequence). This chain's CDR3 is CATSGENTEAFF. Written as DNA, the CDR3 is TGTGCCACCTCGGGGGAGAACACTGAAGCTTTCTTT.

The chain uses TRBV2 and TRBJ1-1; D unclear. Germline assignment: CDR1 SNHLY and CDR2 FYNNEI. The CDR3 is 14 residues long. V was cut by 0 bases and J by 3 bases, with 8 bases left in between. CDR3 loop: CASSEADGDTEAFF. The DNA for the CDR3 is TGTGCCAGCAGTGAAGCGGACGGGGACACTGAAGCTTTCTTT.

V is TRBV7-9 and J is TRBJ1-2; the D gene is possibly TRBD1 (6 bases). Germline V gene data show CDR1 as SEHNR and CDR2 as FQNEAQ (reference sequence). V lost 5 bases and J lost 8, with 12 bases in between. The CDR3 consists of 12 residues. The CDR3 loop is CASSATGLGYTF. CDR3 sequence (DNA): TGTGCCAGCAGCGCGACAGGCCTCGGCTACACCTTC.

The V gene is TRBV30, the J gene TRBJ2-7; the match to TRBD2 covers 11 bases. J lost 7 bases, V lost 4 bases, and 12 bases had no gene match. The V gene's germline CDR1 is GTSNPN and CDR2 SVGIG (reference sequence). The CDR3 covers 15 residues. The CDR3 nucleotides are TGTGCCTGGACCTTAAAGACTAGCGGGAAGGGTGAGCAGTACTTC. Amino acid sequence: CAWTLKTSGKGEQYF.

V is TRBV10-1 and J is TRBJ2-1; 10 bases are a match to TRBD2. CDR3 length: 16 amino acids. J was trimmed by 6 bases and V by 3 bases; bases with no gene match: 8. Germline values: CDR1 WNHNN, CDR2 SYGVQD (reference sequence). CDR3 nucleotide sequence: TGCGCCAGCAGTGAACGTAGAGCGGGAGGGCCCAATGAGCAGTTCTTC. As protein: CASSERRAGGPNEQFF.

J is TRBJ1-4 and V is TRBV6-5, with TRBD1 matching 11 bases. CDR1 and CDR2 (germline): MNHEY, SVGAGI. V gave up 11 bases and J gave up 2 bases; unmatched junction bases: 4. This CDR3 is 14 amino acids long. The CDR3 bases are TGTGCCGTCAGGACAGGGGGCACTAATGAAAAACTGTTTTTT. Its protein is CAVRTGGTNEKLFF.

CDR3 bases: TGTGCCAGCAGCTTAGGAGGAACTAGCGGATACAATGAGCAGTTCTTC. Amino acid sequence: CASSLGGTSGYNEQFF. The V gene is TRBV5-4, the J gene TRBJ2-1; 8 bases align to TRBD2. V was pared by 2 bases and J by 4 bases, with 8 bases of the junction left unmatched. The CDR3 has 16 residues. Germline values: CDR1 SGHNT, CDR2 YYREEE (reference sequence).

The chain couples TRBV10-3 to TRBJ2-5; D is perhaps TRBD2 (5 bases). The CDR3 covers 14 residues. Trimming removed 3 bases at V and 4 bases at J, with 12 bases between. Germline CDR1 reads ENHRY; CDR2 reads SYGVKD. The chain's CDR3 is CAISEWGDGETQYF. The CDR3 DNA follows: TGTGCCATCAGTGAATGGGGAGACGGAGAGACCCAGTACTTC.

J is TRBJ2-7 and V is TRBV5-4, with TRBD2 as a possible D gene (5 bases). CDR1 SGHNT and CDR2 YYREEE come from the germline V gene (reference sequence). The CDR3 loop spans 16 amino acids. V was pared by 0 bases and J by 3 bases, with 16 bases between. The CDR3 nucleotides are TGTGCCAGCAGCTTGGGGCCGAACTCCGGGGTCTACGAGCAGTACTTC. Translated, it gives CASSLGPNSGVYEQYF.